This T cell receptor (beta chain) originates from a study of regulatory T cells in long-lasting Graves disease. Study-wide results and caveats: The small sample size may have reduced accuracy.

The TCR beta library used iRepertoire HTBI primers with Arm-PCR amplification of CDR3. TCRdb ran MiXCR on the multiplex PCR reads and lists one entry per CDR3 protein. Among about 300,000 distinct CDR3 sequences listed, around 20% were seen once. Time point here: persistent/refractory GD, antithyroid drugs over 5 years with positive TRAb. From RNA extracted from PBMCs, the TCR library was made. As concerns this clonotype: Its antigen is undetermined.

Germline CDR1 is SGDLS and CDR2 is YYNGEE. V was clipped by 0 bases and J by 10 bases, with 13 bases between them. The CDR3 consists of 13 residues. The source of this sequence is a female donor with Graves disease. The chain is built from TRBV9 and TRBJ1-1, with no clear D. The specimen comprised peripheral blood mononuclear cells (PBMCs), sampled when the disease was refractory, from a patient treated with antithyroid drugs. The DNA of the CDR3 is TGTGCCAGCAGCGTAGGAGCCTTCAACCGAGCTTTCTTT. This encodes CASSVGAFNRAFF.